The 18 T cell receptor beta chains presented below share a single source sample, sequenced in a study of low-dose radiotherapy and immunotherapy resistance in tumors. Alpha- and beta-chain coverage of first-strand cDNA came from TRAV- and TRBV-specific primers. For amplifying TCRs, the PCR ran for 15 to 20 cycles with Phusion, which was used together with a constant-region primer and the adapter on the V primers. TCRdb itself ran the reads through MiXCR, one entry per CDR3 protein. The sample lists 16,000 or so distinct CDR3 sequences; 74% were seen once. These receptor sequences come from a human donor with advanced metastatic prostate, ovarian, gallbladder or colorectal cancer (not recorded which). This table probably holds off-target reads from a library built for another chain.

This clonotype occurred a few times. This chain connects TRBV28 to TRBJ1-5; D call uncertain. With 0 bases removed from V and 1 base from J, the gap between germline ends came to 7 bases. Germline V gene data show CDR1 as MDHEN and CDR2 as SYDVKM. The CDR3 length is 15 residues. The CDR3 here is CASSLWGGSNQPQHF. CDR3 bases: TGTGCCAGCAGTTTATGGGGAGGGAGCAATCAGCCCCAGCATTTT.

This clonotype occurred a few times. The chain is built from TRBV5-6 and TRBJ2-7; D unresolved. V gave up 0 bases and J gave up 3 bases, with 7 bases separating them. The germline CDR1 and CDR2 sequences are SGHDT and YYEEEE. The CDR3 has 13 residues. The CDR3 bases are TGTGCCAGCAGCTTGGGCCGGAGCTACGAGCAGTACTTC. As protein: CASSLGRSYEQYF.

V and J are TRBV6-2 or TRBV6-3 and TRBJ2-1, with D unresolved. This CDR3 region has 14 residues. In germline, CDR1 is MNHEY, CDR2 SVGEGT. The V end lost 6 bases, the J end lost 0 bases, and 9 bases lay between the germline ends. The CDR3 nucleotides are TGTGCCAGCAGAAAGGCTGGCTCCTACAATGAGCAGTTCTTC. It is translated as CASRKAGSYNEQFF.

The V call is TRBV4-3, the J call TRBJ2-6; no firm D call. The CDR3 sequence is 19 residues long. Per the germline V gene, CDR1 is LGHNA and CDR2 is YSLEER. Trimming stripped 1 base from V and 0 bases from J, with 16 bases between. Written as DNA, the CDR3 is TGCGCCAGCAGCCAAGTCGGTAGTTTTTACTTCTCTGGGGCCAACGTCCTGACTTTC. It codes for CASSQVGSFYFSGANVLTF.

The chain links TRBV5-1 to TRBJ1-2; TRBD1 matches at 7 bases. CDR1 is SGHRS and CDR2 is YFSETQ in the germline V gene. CDR3 length: 13 residues. Trimming removed 4 bases from V and 6 bases from J; junction bases left unmatched: 6. CDR3 sequence reads: CASSRGTEDGYTF. CDR3 coding DNA: TGCGCCAGCAGCAGAGGGACAGAAGATGGCTACACCTTC.

The chain uses TRBV11-2 and TRBJ1-1; D remains unclear. V was pared by 0 bases and J by 7 bases, with 15 bases between. The CDR3 is 15 residues long. Germline CDR1 SGHAT, CDR2 FQNNGV. In nucleotides, the CDR3 is TGTGCCAGCAGCTTAGATACGTCCCCGGGCTTTGAAGCTTTCTTT. It is translated as CASSLDTSPGFEAFF.

The chain recombines TRBV13 with TRBJ1-4, with D unclear. Germline V gene sequence: CDR1 PRHDT, CDR2 FYEKMQ (reference sequence). Trimming took 3 bases from V and 5 from J, leaving 10 bases between them. The CDR3 runs to 14 residues. CDR3 nucleotides: TGTGCCAGCAGCTTGGAGTGGAGCAATGAAAAACTGTTTTTT. This translates into CASSLEWSNEKLFF.

The chain recombines TRBV3-1 with TRBJ2-1; possibly TRBD2 for D (5 bases). The CDR3 has 15 residues. V dropped 1 base and J dropped 5 bases, with 12 bases sitting between them. Looked up from germline, CDR1 is LGHDT and CDR2 is YNNKEL (reference sequence). The CDR3 reads CASSQVLLAHNEQFF. Written as DNA, the CDR3 is TGTGCCAGCAGCCAAGTTCTCCTAGCCCACAATGAGCAGTTCTTC.

The V and J genes are TRBV4-3 and TRBJ2-1; a weak D match, TRBD2 (5 bases). Germline-derived CDR1 and CDR2 are LGHNA and YSLEER. The CDR3 runs to 13 residues. Trimming left V 0 bases short and J 7 bases short, with 7 bases between. The CDR3 here is CASSQDRTNEQFF. Here the CDR3 DNA reads TGCGCCAGCAGCCAAGACAGGACTAATGAGCAGTTCTTC.

The chain employs TRBV11-3 and TRBJ1-1; 7 bases are a match to TRBD1. V was pared by 4 bases and J by 2 bases, with 4 bases of the junction left unmatched. The CDR3 length is 14 residues. The germline V gene encodes CDR1 SGHNT and CDR2 YENEEA. The CDR3 reads CASSSGTVNTEAFF. The CDR3 DNA follows: TGTGCCAGCAGCTCGGGGACAGTCAACACTGAAGCTTTCTTT.

The chain recombines TRBV5-1 with TRBJ2-7; 8 bases map to TRBD2. CDR3 size: 13 residues. CDR1 SGHRS and CDR2 YFSETQ come from the germline V gene. The V and J ends lost 0 bases and 6 bases, in that order; junction bases with no gene match: 2. In DNA form, the CDR3 reads TGCGCCAGCAGCTTGGCGGGAGGGGTCGAGCAGTACTTC. Translating it yields CASSLAGGVEQYF.

The V gene is TRBV30, the J gene TRBJ2-1, with no clear D. The CDR3 extends over 14 amino acids. The germline gives CDR1 GTSNPN, CDR2 SVGIG (reference sequence). Trimming shortened V by 0 bases and J by 0 bases, and 6 bases separated the two germline ends. DNA of the CDR3: TGTGCCTGGAGTGTCTCCGTCTCCTACAATGAGCAGTTCTTC. Its protein product is CAWSVSVSYNEQFF.

This clonotype has more than one count but fewer than ten. The chain joins TRBV6-1 to TRBJ2-3; D not resolved. V was trimmed by 8 bases and J by 3 bases, leaving 12 bases between them. Germline values: CDR1 MNHNS, CDR2 SASEGT. This CDR3 has 13 residues. As DNA, the CDR3 is TGTGCCAGCTGTGGGGTTTGGACAGATACGCAGTATTTT. This sequence encodes CASCGVWTDTQYF.

The CDR3 loop is CATSPARRDPDTQYF. The CDR3 DNA is TGTGCCACCAGTCCGGCCCGGAGGGACCCAGATACGCAGTATTTT. The chain has TRBV24-1 and TRBJ2-3; D perhaps matches TRBD2 (6 bases). The V end was cut by 6 bases, the J end by 4 bases, with 16 bases between. This CDR3 has 15 residues. Per germline, CDR1 KGHDR and CDR2 SFDVKD.

The rearrangement joins TRBV23-1 to TRBJ1-5; TRBD1 is a possible D gene (5 bases). TRBV23-1 is given ORF status, its function remaining uncertain. V was pared by 7 bases and J by 4 bases, with 26 bases between. The CDR3 sequence is 18 residues long. The DNA of the CDR3 is TGCGCCAGCAACGCATTAAAGCCGGGACTCCTAAGAAATCAGCCCCAGCATTTT. Its protein product is CASNALKPGLLRNQPQHF.

The chain is built from TRBV28 and TRBJ1-1, with D possibly TRBD1 on 6 matching bases. The germline CDR1 and CDR2 sequences are MDHEN and SYDVKM. Trimming took off 6 bases at V and 2 bases at J, with 13 bases between the two ends. CDR3 size: 14 residues. The CDR3: CASRLTGVNTEAFF. The DNA of the CDR3 is TGTGCCAGCAGGCTGACAGGCGTTAACACTGAAGCTTTCTTT.

The rearrangement uses TRBV19 and TRBJ1-1; D is ambiguous. The CDR3 spans 13 residues. Germline V gene data show CDR1 as LNHDA and CDR2 as SQIVND (reference sequence). V was clipped by 5 bases and J by 5 bases, with 12 bases between them. The CDR3: CASSPRPNTEAFF. The CDR3 region has the DNA TGTGCCAGTAGTCCTAGACCGAATACTGAAGCTTTCTTT.

With respect to this clonotype: One junction end disagrees with the germline gene, perhaps due to a read error. V and J are TRBV6-1 and TRBJ2-7, with D perhaps matching TRBD2 (5 bases). CDR3 length: 15 residues. CDR1 is MNHNS and CDR2 is SASEGT in the germline V gene. CDR3 bases: TGTGCCAGCCGGATCCTCCGGACGGACTCCAACGAGCAGTACTTC. Residues: CASRILRTDSNEQYF.